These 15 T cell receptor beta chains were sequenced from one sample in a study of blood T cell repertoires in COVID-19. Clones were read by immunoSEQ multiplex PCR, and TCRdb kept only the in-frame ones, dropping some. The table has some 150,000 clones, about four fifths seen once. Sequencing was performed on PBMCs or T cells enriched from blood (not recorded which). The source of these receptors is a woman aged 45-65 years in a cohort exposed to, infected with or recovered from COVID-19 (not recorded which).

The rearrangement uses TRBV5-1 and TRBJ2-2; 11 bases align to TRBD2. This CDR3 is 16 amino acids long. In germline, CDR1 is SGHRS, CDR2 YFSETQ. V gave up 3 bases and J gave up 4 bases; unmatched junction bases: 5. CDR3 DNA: TGCGCCAGCAGCTCGGGACTAGCGGACTTCACCGGGGAGCTGTTTTTT. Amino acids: CASSSGLADFTGELFF. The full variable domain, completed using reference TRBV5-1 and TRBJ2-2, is KAGVTQTPRYLIKTRGQQVTLSCSPISGHRSVSWYQQTPGQGLQFLFEYFSETQRNKGNFPGRFSGRQFSNSRSEMNVSTLELGDSALYLCASSSGLADFTGELFFGEGSRLTVL.

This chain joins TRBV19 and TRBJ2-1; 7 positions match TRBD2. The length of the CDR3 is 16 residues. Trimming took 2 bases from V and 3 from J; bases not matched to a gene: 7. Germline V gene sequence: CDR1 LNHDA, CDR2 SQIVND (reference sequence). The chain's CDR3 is CASSITGGSLYNEQFF. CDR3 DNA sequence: TGTGCCAGTAGTATAACGGGCGGGAGTCTCTACAATGAGCAGTTCTTC. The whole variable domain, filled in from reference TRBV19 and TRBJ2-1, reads DGGITQSPKYLFRKEGQNVTLSCEQNLNHDAMYWYRQDPGQGLRLIYYSQIVNDFQKGDIAEGYSVSREKKESFPLTVTSAQKNPTAFYLCASSITGGSLYNEQFFGPGTRLTVL.

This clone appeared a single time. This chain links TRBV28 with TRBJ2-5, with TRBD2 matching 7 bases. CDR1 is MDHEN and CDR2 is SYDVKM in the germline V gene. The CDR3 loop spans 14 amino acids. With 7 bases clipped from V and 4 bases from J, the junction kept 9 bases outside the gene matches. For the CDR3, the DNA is TGTGCCAGCACTTCCGGGGGGTGGGCAGAGACCCAGTACTTC. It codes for CASTSGGWAETQYF.

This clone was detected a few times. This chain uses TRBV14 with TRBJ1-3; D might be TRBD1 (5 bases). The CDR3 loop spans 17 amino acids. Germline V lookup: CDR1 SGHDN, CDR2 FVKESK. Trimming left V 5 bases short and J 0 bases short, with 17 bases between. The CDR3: CASSSPDRALSGNTIYF. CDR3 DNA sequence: TGTGCCAGCAGCTCCCCTGACAGAGCCCTCTCTGGAAACACCATATATTTT.

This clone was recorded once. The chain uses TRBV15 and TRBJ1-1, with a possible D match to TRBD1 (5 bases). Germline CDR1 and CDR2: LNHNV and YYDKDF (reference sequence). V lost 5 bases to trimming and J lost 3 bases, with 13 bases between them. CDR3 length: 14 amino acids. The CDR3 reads CATSRRGPDTEAFF. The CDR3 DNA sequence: TGTGCCACCAGCCGGCGGGGCCCGGACACTGAAGCTTTCTTT.

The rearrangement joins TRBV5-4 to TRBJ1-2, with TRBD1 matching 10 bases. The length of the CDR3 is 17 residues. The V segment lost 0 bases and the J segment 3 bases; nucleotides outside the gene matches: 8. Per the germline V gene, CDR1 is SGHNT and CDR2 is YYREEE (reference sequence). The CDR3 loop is CASSLGSPGQGDYGYTF. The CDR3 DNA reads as TGTGCCAGCAGCTTGGGATCCCCTGGACAGGGGGACTATGGCTACACCTTC.

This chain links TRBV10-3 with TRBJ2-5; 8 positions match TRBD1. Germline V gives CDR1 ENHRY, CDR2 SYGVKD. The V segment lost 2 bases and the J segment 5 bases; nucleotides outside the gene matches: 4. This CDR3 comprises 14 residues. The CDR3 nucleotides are TGTGCCATCAGTGAGGAGACAGGGGCGGAGACCCAGTACTTC. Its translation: CAISEETGAETQYF.

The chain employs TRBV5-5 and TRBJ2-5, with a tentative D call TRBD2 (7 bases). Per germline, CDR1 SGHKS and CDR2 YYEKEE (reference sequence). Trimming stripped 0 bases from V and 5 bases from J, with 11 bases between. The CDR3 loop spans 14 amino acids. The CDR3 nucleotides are TGTGCCAGCAGCTTGGCGGGGGGCGGTGAGACCCAGTACTTC. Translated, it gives CASSLAGGGETQYF.

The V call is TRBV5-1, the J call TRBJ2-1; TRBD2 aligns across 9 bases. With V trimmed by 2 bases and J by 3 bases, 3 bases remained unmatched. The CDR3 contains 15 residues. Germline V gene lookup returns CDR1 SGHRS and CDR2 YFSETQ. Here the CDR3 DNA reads TGCGCCAGCAGCTTAACTAGCGGGTTCTACAATGAGCAGTTCTTC. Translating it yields CASSLTSGFYNEQFF.

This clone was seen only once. The CDR3 DNA follows: TGTGCCAGCAGCGCCCTGGCATATGCCAACGGGAACATTCAGTACTTC. Its protein product is CASSALAYANGNIQYF. The J gene is TRBJ2-4, the V gene TRBV5-5; no definite D call. The CDR3 consists of 16 residues. V was clipped by 4 bases and J by 7 bases, with 21 bases between them. Germline values: CDR1 SGHKS, CDR2 YYEKEE (reference sequence). Supplemented by reference TRBV5-5 and TRBJ2-4, the full variable domain reads DAGVTQSPTHLIKTRGQQVTLRCSPISGHKSVSWYQQVLGQGPQFIFQYYEKEERGRGNFPDRFSARQFPNYSSELNVNALLLGDSALYLCASSALAYANGNIQYFGAGTRLSVL.

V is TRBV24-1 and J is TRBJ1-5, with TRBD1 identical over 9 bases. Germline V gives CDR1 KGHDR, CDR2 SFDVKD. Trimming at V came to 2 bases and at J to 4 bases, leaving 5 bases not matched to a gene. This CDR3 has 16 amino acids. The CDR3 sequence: CATSDSRQGVNQPQHF. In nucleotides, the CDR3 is TGTGCCACCAGTGATTCCAGACAGGGGGTGAATCAGCCCCAGCATTTT.

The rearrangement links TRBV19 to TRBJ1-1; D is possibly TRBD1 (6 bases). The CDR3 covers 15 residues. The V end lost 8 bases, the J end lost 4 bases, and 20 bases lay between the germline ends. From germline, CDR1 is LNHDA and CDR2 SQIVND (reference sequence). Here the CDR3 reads CASCKNSGGGTEAFF. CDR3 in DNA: TGTGCCAGTTGTAAAAACTCGGGGGGCGGCACTGAAGCTTTCTTT.

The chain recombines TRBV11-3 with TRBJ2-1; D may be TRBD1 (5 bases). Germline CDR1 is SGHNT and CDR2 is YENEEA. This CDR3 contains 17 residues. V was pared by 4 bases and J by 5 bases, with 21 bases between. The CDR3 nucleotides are TGTGCCAGCAGCTCGGCCACTGACAAGGCAGGGCACAATGAGCAGTTCTTC. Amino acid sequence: CASSSATDKAGHNEQFF. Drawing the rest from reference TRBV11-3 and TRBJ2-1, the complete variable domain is EAGVVQSPRYKIIEKKQPVAFWCNPISGHNTLYWYLQNLGQGPELLIRYENEEAVDDSQLPKDRFSAERLKGVDSTLKIQPAELGDSAVYLCASSSATDKAGHNEQFFGPGTRLTVL.

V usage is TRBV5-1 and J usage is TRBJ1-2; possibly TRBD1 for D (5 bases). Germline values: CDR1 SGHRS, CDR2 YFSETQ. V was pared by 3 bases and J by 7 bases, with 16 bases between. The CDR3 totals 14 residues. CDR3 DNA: TGCGCCAGCAGCTCTTTGGAAGGGGATCGTGGCTACACCTTC. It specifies CASSSLEGDRGYTF. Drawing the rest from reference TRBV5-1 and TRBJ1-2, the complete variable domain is KAGVTQTPRYLIKTRGQQVTLSCSPISGHRSVSWYQQTPGQGLQFLFEYFSETQRNKGNFPGRFSGRQFSNSRSEMNVSTLELGDSALYLCASSSLEGDRGYTFGSGTRLTVV.

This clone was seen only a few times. CDR3 protein: CASSLPTRSPLQETQYF. DNA of the CDR3: TGTGCCAGCAGCTTACCCACACGAAGTCCCCTGCAAGAGACCCAGTACTTC. This rearrangement joins TRBV7-9 to TRBJ2-5; D gene uncertain. From germline, CDR1 is SEHNR and CDR2 FQNEAQ (reference sequence). Trimming took off 2 bases at V and 2 bases at J, with 18 bases between the two ends. This CDR3 contains 17 residues.